A single sample is the source of the 21 T cell receptor beta chains below, sequenced in a study of blood T cell repertoires in COVID-19. Sequencing was performed with immunoSEQ multiplex PCR; in TCRdb, only in-frame clones are kept and a portion is missing. In the table there are about 100,000 clones, about 80% of which are singletons. The sequenced material came from peripheral blood. The origin of the receptors is a man in his 70s with active or convalescent COVID-19.

The chain has TRBV27 and TRBJ1-4; no clear D gene. In germline, CDR1 is MNHEY, CDR2 SMNVEV (reference sequence). Trimming took 5 bases from V and 7 from J, leaving 17 bases between them. This CDR3 contains 15 residues. CDR3 region: CASSPYLGLGEKLFF. The CDR3 coding sequence is TGTGCCAGCAGTCCCTATCTTGGGCTGGGTGAAAAACTGTTTTTT.

The chain employs TRBV4-2 and TRBJ2-1, with 7 bases lining up with TRBD2. The germline V gene has CDR1 LGHNA and CDR2 YNFKEQ. The CDR3 extends over 16 amino acids. V shed 4 bases, J shed 7 bases, and the junction held 13 bases outside the gene matches. CDR3 DNA: TGTGCCAGCAGCCGTTCTAGTCGGGGGGTGAGGAATGAGCAGTTCTTC. Protein sequence: CASSRSSRGVRNEQFF.

V is TRBV15 and J is TRBJ2-1; 7 bases are a match to TRBD1. The CDR3 runs 13 residues. V lost 1 base, J lost 6 bases, and 0 bases stayed unmatched. Germline CDR1 and CDR2: LNHNV and YYDKDF (reference sequence). The CDR3 loop reads CATSRGQGNEQFF. In nucleotides, the CDR3 is TGTGCCACCAGCAGAGGACAGGGCAATGAGCAGTTCTTC.

V and J are TRBV27 and TRBJ2-7, with 10 bases matching TRBD1. CDR1 is MNHEY and CDR2 is SMNVEV in the germline V gene (reference sequence). J gave up 2 bases and V 5 bases, and 9 bases lay outside the gene matches. CDR3 length: 16 amino acids. The CDR3 DNA is TGTGCCAGCAGTCTAAGCGGGACAGGGGTTGCCTACGAGCAGTACTTC. Residues: CASSLSGTGVAYEQYF.

V and J are TRBV27 and TRBJ2-7; 12 nucleotides match TRBD2. This CDR3 is 14 amino acids long. Germline lookup yields CDR1 MNHEY and CDR2 SMNVEV (reference sequence). The V gene end was trimmed by 5 bases and the J gene end by 4 bases; junction bases not matched to a gene: 3. This chain's CDR3 is CASSLGLAGYEQYF. The CDR3 nucleotides read TGTGCCAGCAGTCTAGGACTAGCGGGGTACGAGCAGTACTTC.

The chain employs TRBV5-1 and TRBJ2-7; D possibly corresponds to TRBD2 (6 bases). Germline V CDR1 and CDR2: SGHRS, YFSETQ. There are 16 residues in the CDR3. V was clipped by 5 bases and J by 7 bases, with 25 bases between them. In DNA form, the CDR3 reads TGCGCCAGCAGTCTACAAACGGGGGTCACCCTCGGTGAGCAGTACTTC. This codes for CASSLQTGVTLGEQYF.

V usage is TRBV24-1 and J usage is TRBJ1-1, with a weak D call TRBD1 (5 bases). Between the trimmed V and J ends, which lost 2 bases and 1 base, there was a span of 10 bases. Germline CDR1 is KGHDR and CDR2 is SFDVKD. This CDR3 is 15 amino acids long. CDR3 loop: CATSDSAGRNTEAFF. In DNA, the CDR3 is TGTGCCACCAGTGATTCAGCGGGACGGAACACTGAAGCTTTCTTT.

Only one count was recorded for this clone. J is TRBJ2-7 and V is TRBV7-9, with a weak D call TRBD2 (6 bases). The germline V gene encodes CDR1 SEHNR and CDR2 FQNEAQ (reference sequence). Trimming took 1 base from V and 2 from J, leaving 12 bases between them. The CDR3 consists of 15 residues. In nucleotides, the CDR3 is TGTGCCAGCAGCTTAGAAGGTAGCGGAGCCTACGAGCAGTACTTC. Residues: CASSLEGSGAYEQYF. The full variable domain, in which reference TRBV7-9 and TRBJ2-7 provide the parts outside the CDR3, is DTGVSQNPRHKITKRGQNVTFRCDPISEHNRLYWYRQTLGQGPEFLTYFQNEAQLEKSRLLSDRFSAERPKGSFSTLEIQRTEQGDSAMYLCASSLEGSGAYEQYFGPGTRLTVT.

The CDR3 here is CASSLDRGQAFF. The CDR3 nucleotides are TGTGCCAGCAGCCTGGACAGGGGGCAAGCTTTCTTT. The chain joins TRBV5-8 to TRBJ1-1; 11 nucleotides agree with TRBD1. The ends lost 4 bases at V and 9 bases at J; junction bases unmatched: 2. CDR1 is SGHTS and CDR2 is YDEGEE in the germline V gene. The CDR3 length is 12 residues.

J is TRBJ2-7 and V is TRBV28; weak D call: TRBD1 (6 bases). Looked up from germline, CDR1 is MDHEN and CDR2 is SYDVKM. The CDR3 loop spans 12 amino acids. V was trimmed by 7 bases and J by 6 bases, leaving 13 bases between them. The CDR3 nucleotides read TGTGCCAGCACCCGACAGGCCTCCGAGCAGTACTTC. Translation gives CASTRQASEQYF.

Points on this clone: This sample also contains other DNA sequences that code for the same CDR3. This chain uses TRBV7-3 with TRBJ2-3, with D maybe TRBD1 (6 bases). Between the trimmed V and J ends, which lost 0 bases and 5 bases, there was a span of 12 bases. Germline V CDR1 and CDR2: SGHTA, FQGTGA. CDR3 size: 15 residues. The CDR3 sequence: CASSLTGGRGDTQYF. The CDR3, as DNA: TGTGCCAGCAGCTTAACAGGGGGAAGAGGAGATACGCAGTATTTT. The whole variable domain, remainder taken from reference TRBV7-3 and TRBJ2-3, is GAGVSQTPSNKVTEKGKYVELRCDPISGHTALYWYRQSLGQGPEFLIYFQGTGAADDSGLPNDRFFAVRPEGSVSTLKIQRTERGDSAVYLCASSLTGGRGDTQYFGPGTRLTVL.

This clone was detected only once. CDR3 nucleotide sequence: TGTGCCACCCAGGGTGAGGAAGAGACCCAGTACTTC. Translated, it gives CATQGEEETQYF. J is TRBJ2-5 and V is TRBV2, with D possibly matching TRBD1 (5 bases). This CDR3 is 12 amino acids long. Germline CDR1 and CDR2: SNHLY and FYNNEI. V was pared by 10 bases and J by 3 bases, with 12 bases between.

The genes are TRBV30 and TRBJ2-2; D ambiguous. In germline, CDR1 is GTSNPN, CDR2 SVGIG (reference sequence). Trimming pared 3 bases from V and 4 bases from J, leaving 3 bases between. The CDR3 runs to 11 residues. The CDR3 loop reads CAWRATGELFF. The CDR3 DNA reads as TGTGCCTGGAGGGCCACCGGGGAGCTGTTTTTT.

The J gene is TRBJ1-1, the V gene TRBV7-6, with D possibly matching TRBD1 (6 bases). CDR3 length: 17 residues. Trimming removed 5 bases at V and 0 bases at J, with 19 bases between. CDR1 and CDR2 from the germline V gene are SGHVS and FNYEAQ. The CDR3 spells CASSPVGGLGMNTEAFF. CDR3 bases: TGTGCCAGCAGCCCTGTGGGGGGGCTCGGAATGAACACTGAAGCTTTCTTT.

This sequence joins TRBV4-3 and TRBJ2-3, with D perhaps TRBD2 (6 bases). Trimming cost V 1 base and J 1 base, with 12 bases left between them. The CDR3 runs to 16 residues. The germline V gene encodes CDR1 LGHNA and CDR2 YSLEER. The CDR3 DNA follows: TGCGCCAGCAGCCAAGTCTCCGGGAGTGGCACAGATACGCAGTATTTT. Amino acids: CASSQVSGSGTDTQYF.

V usage is TRBV6-2 or TRBV6-3 and J usage is TRBJ1-5, with TRBD1 matching 7 bases. In germline, CDR1 is MNHEY, CDR2 SVGEGT. The CDR3 has 16 residues. V dropped 6 bases and J dropped 4; count of bases not matched to a gene: 12. Written as DNA, the CDR3 is TGTGCCAGCAGCCCTACAGGGGTCGAGGGGAATCAGCCCCAGCATTTT. It is translated as CASSPTGVEGNQPQHF.

J is TRBJ2-2 and V is TRBV9; the D gene is possibly TRBD1 (5 bases). Between the trimmed V and J ends, which lost 4 bases and 5 bases, there was a span of 12 bases. The CDR3 is made up of 14 amino acids. Germline lookup yields CDR1 SGDLS and CDR2 YYNGEE. The CDR3 nucleotides read TGTGCCAGCAGCTTCTCTGGGGCGACCGGGGAGCTGTTTTTT. It yields the protein CASSFSGATGELFF.

The rearrangement links TRBV12-3 or TRBV12-4 to TRBJ1-5; D is perhaps TRBD1 (5 bases). CDR3 length equals 13 residues. The ends were cut back, 7 bases at V and 6 bases at J, with 13 bases in the middle. CDR3 sequence: CASTDRGAQPQHF. CDR3 coding DNA: TGTGCCAGCACCGACAGAGGAGCTCAGCCCCAGCATTTT.

This clone was observed at least ten times. This sequence joins TRBV6-5 and TRBJ2-1; D is unclear. CDR1 and CDR2 from the germline V gene are MNHEY and SVGAGI. V dropped 2 bases and J dropped 2 bases, with 7 bases sitting between them. The CDR3 spans 14 residues. CDR3 in amino acids: CASSYAKTYNEQFF. The CDR3, as DNA: TGTGCCAGCAGTTACGCGAAGACCTACAATGAGCAGTTCTTC.

The chain joins TRBV4-2 to TRBJ2-7; a possible D gene is TRBD1 (5 bases). With 2 bases removed from V and 1 base from J, the gap between germline ends came to 9 bases. The CDR3 spans 14 residues. The germline V gene encodes CDR1 LGHNA and CDR2 YNFKEQ. CDR3 residues: CASSQIQGSYEQYF. CDR3 bases: TGTGCCAGCAGCCAAATCCAGGGTTCCTACGAGCAGTACTTC.

As DNA, the CDR3 is TGTGCCAGCAGTTACCGGGACAGGAACACCGGGGAGCTGTTTTTT. Its protein product is CASSYRDRNTGELFF. The chain has TRBV6-2 or TRBV6-3 and TRBJ2-2, with TRBD1 matching over 7 bases. Germline trimming cut 2 bases from V and 1 base from J; bases unmatched to any gene: 1. Per the germline V gene, CDR1 is MNHEY and CDR2 is SVGEGT. This CDR3 region has 15 residues.